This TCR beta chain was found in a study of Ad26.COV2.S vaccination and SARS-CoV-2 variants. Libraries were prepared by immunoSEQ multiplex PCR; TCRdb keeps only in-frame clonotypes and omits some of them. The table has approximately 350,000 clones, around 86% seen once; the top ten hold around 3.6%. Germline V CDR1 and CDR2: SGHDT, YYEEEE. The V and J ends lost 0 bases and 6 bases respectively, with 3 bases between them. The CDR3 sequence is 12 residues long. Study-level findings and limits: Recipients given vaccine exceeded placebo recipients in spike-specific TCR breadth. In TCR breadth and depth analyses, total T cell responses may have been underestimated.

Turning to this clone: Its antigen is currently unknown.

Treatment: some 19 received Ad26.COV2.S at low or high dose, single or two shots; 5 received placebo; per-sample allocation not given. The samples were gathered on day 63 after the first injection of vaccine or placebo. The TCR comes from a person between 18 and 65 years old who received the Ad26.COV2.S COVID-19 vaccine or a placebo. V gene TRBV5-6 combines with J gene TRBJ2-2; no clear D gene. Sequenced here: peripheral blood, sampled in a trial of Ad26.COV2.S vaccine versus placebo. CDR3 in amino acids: CASSLVSGELFF. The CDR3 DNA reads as TGTGCCAGCAGCTTGGTTTCCGGGGAGCTGTTTTTT.